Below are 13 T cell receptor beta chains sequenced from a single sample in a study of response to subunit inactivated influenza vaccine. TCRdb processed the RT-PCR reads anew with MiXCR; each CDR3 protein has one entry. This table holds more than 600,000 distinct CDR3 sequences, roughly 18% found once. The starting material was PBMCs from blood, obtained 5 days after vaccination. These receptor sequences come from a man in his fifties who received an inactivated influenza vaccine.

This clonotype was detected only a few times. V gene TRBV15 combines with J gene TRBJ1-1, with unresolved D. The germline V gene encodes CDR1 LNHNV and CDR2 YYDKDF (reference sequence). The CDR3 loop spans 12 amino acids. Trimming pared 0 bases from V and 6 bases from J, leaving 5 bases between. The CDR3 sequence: CATSRDRSEAFF. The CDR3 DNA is TGTGCCACCAGCAGAGATAGGTCTGAAGCTTTCTTT.

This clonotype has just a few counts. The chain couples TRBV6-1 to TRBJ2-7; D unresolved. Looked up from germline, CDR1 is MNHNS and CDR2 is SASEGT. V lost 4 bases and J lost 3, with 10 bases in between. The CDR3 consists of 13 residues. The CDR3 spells CASSGSFGYEQYF. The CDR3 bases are TGTGCCAGCAGTGGGAGTTTCGGCTACGAGCAGTACTTC.

Here the CDR3 DNA reads TGCGCCAGCTGCTCAGGACCCGGCACCGGGGAGCTGTTTTTT. It is translated as CASCSGPGTGELFF. The rearrangement joins TRBV5-1 to TRBJ2-2, with D unclear. The CDR3 spans 14 residues. V lost 7 bases and J lost 4, with 14 bases in between. The germline V gene has CDR1 SGHRS and CDR2 YFSETQ.

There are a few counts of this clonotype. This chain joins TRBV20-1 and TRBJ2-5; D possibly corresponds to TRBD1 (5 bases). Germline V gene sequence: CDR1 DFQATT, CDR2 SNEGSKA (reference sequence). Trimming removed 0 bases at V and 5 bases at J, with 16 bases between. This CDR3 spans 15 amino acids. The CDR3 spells CSARDRYGAGETQYF. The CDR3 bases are TGCAGTGCTAGAGATCGGTATGGGGCAGGGGAGACCCAGTACTTC.

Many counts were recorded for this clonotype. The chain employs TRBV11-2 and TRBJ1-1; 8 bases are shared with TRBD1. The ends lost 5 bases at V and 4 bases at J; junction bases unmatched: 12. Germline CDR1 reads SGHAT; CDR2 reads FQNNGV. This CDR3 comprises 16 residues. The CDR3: CASSPRGRGLGTEAFF. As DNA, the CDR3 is TGTGCCAGCAGCCCGCGCGGCAGGGGGCTGGGCACTGAAGCTTTCTTT.

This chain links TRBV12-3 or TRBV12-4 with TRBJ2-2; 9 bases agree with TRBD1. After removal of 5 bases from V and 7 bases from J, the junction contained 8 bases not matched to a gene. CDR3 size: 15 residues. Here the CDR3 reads CASSPGTGRSGELFF. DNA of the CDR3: TGTGCCAGCAGTCCCGGGACAGGGAGAAGCGGGGAGCTGTTTTTT.

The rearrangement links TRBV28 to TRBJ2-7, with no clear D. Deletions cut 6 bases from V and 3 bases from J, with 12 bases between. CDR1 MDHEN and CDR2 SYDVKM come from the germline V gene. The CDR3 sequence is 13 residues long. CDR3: CASSHGRSYEQYF. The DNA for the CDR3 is TGTGCCAGCAGCCATGGACGGAGCTACGAGCAGTACTTC.

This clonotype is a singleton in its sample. The CDR3: CSARSVTGYLGTDTQYF. The CDR3, as DNA: TGCAGTGCTAGATCGGTGACAGGATATTTAGGCACAGATACGCAGTATTTT. The V call is TRBV20-1, the J call TRBJ2-3; tentative D call: TRBD1 (6 bases). CDR1 is DFQATT, CDR2 SNEGSKA, per germline (reference sequence). The V end lost 2 bases, the J end lost 1 base, and 19 bases lay between the germline ends. CDR3 length: 17 residues.

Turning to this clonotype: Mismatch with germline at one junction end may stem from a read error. CDR3 protein: CSARDARKPQVF. CDR3 coding DNA: TGCAGTGCTAGAGATGCCCGGAAGCCCCAAGTCTTC. J is TRBJ2-5 and V is TRBV20-1; D remains unclear. The CDR3 covers 12 residues. Germline CDR1 DFQATT, CDR2 SNEGSKA (reference sequence).

The CDR3 coding sequence is TGTGCCAGCAGCTTTGAGGGGGTGGGCACTGAAGCTTTCTTT. Its protein is CASSFEGVGTEAFF. The rearrangement uses TRBV7-2 and TRBJ1-1; the D gene is possibly TRBD1 (6 bases). The germline V gene encodes CDR1 SGHTA and CDR2 FQGNSA. The germline V and J ends were trimmed by 3 bases and 4 bases, with 12 bases remaining between them. The CDR3 covers 14 residues.

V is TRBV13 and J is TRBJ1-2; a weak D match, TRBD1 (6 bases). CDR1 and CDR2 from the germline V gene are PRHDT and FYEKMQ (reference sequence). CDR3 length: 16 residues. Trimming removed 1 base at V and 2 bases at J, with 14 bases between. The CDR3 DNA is TGTGCCAGCAGCTTAGAACCCGGACAGTTCAACTATGGCTACACCTTC. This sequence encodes CASSLEPGQFNYGYTF.

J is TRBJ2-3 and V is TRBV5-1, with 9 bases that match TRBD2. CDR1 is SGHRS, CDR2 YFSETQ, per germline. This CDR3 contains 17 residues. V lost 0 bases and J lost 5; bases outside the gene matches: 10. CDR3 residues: CASSLGQPGLAIDTQYF. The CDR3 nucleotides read TGCGCCAGCAGCTTGGGACAACCGGGACTAGCAATAGATACGCAGTATTTT.

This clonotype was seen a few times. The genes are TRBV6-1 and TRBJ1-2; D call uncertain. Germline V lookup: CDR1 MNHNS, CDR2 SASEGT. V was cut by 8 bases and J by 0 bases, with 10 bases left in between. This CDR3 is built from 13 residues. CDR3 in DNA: TGTGCCAGCTGGCGTCGAGCTAACTATGGCTACACCTTC. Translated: CASWRRANYGYTF.